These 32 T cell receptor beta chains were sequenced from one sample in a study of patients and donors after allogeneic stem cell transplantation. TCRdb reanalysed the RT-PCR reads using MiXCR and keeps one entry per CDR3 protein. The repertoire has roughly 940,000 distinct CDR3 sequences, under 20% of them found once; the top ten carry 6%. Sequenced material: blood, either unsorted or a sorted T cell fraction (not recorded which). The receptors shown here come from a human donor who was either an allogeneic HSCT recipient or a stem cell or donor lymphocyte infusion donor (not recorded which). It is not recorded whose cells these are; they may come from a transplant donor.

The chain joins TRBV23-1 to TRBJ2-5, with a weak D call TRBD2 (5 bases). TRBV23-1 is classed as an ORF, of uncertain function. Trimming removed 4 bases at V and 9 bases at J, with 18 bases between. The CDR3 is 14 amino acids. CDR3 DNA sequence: TGCGCCAGCAGTCGTGGACGGAGGATTAGTCCCCAGTACTTC. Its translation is CASSRGRRISPQYF.

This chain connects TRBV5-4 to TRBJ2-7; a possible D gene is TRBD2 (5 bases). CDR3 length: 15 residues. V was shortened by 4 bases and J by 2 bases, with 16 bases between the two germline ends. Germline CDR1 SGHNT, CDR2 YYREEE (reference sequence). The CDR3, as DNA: TGTGCCAGCAGCGCGGGTCTTGAAACTCCCTACGAGCAGTACTTC. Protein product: CASSAGLETPYEQYF.

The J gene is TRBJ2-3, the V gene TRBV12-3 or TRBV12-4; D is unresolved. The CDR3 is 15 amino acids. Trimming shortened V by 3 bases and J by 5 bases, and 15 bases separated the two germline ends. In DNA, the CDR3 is TGTGCCAGCAGTTTCAAAGAGCGCCGATTAGATACGCAGTATTTT. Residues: CASSFKERRLDTQYF.

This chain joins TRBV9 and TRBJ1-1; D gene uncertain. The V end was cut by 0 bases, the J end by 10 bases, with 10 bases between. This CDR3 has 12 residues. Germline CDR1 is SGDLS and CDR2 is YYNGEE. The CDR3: CASSVVGGPAFF. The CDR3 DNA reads TGTGCCAGCAGCGTAGTTGGAGGGCCAGCTTTCTTT.

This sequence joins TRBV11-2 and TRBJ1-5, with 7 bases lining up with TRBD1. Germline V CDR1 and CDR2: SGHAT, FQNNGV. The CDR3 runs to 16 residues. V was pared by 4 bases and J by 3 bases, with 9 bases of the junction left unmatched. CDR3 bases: TGTGCCAGCAGCTGGACCACAGGGGCCCTCAATCAGCCCCAGCATTTT. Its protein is CASSWTTGALNQPQHF.

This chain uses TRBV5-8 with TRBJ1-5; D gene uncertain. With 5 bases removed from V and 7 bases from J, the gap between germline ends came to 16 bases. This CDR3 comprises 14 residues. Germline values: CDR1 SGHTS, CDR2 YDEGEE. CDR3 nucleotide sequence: TGTGCCAGCAGTTCGGGTCCAAGCTTCCAGCCCCAGCATTTT. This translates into CASSSGPSFQPQHF.

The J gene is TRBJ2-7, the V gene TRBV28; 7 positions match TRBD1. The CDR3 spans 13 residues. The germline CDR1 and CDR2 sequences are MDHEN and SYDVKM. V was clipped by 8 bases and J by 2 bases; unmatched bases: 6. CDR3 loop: CASRAGGAYEQYF. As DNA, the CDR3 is TGTGCCAGCCGGGCAGGGGGAGCCTACGAGCAGTACTTC.

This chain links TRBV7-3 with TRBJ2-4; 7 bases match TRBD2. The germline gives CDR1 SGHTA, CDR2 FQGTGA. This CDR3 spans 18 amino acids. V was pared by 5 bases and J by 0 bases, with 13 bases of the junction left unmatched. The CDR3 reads CASSRSGFPQTAKNIQYF. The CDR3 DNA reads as TGTGCCAGCAGCCGTAGCGGGTTCCCCCAAACAGCCAAAAACATTCAGTACTTC.

The CDR3 nucleotides are TGCGCCAGCAGCTTGGTCCCGGGAACGGTAGGTGAAGCTTTCTTT. It translates to CASSLVPGTVGEAFF. V gene TRBV5-1 combines with J gene TRBJ1-1; D is unclear. Trimming left V 0 bases short and J 7 bases short, with 16 bases between. Germline assignment: CDR1 SGHRS and CDR2 YFSETQ. CDR3 size: 15 residues. The full variable domain, completed using reference TRBV5-1 and TRBJ1-1, is KAGVTQTPRYLIKTRGQQVTLSCSPISGHRSVSWYQQTPGQGLQFLFEYFSETQRNKGNFPGRFSGRQFSNSRSEMNVSTLELGDSALYLCASSLVPGTVGEAFFGQGTRLTVV.

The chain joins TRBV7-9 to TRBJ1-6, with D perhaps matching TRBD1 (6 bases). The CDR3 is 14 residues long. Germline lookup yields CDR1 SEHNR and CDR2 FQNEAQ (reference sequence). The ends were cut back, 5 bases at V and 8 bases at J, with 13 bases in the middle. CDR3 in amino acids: CASSLIRGDSPLHF. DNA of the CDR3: TGTGCCAGCAGCCTAATTAGGGGGGATTCACCCCTCCACTTT. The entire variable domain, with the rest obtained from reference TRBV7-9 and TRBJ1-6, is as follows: DTGVSQNPRHKITKRGQNVTFRCDPISEHNRLYWYRQTLGQGPEFLTYFQNEAQLEKSRLLSDRFSAERPKGSFSTLEIQRTEQGDSAMYLCASSLIRGDSPLHFGNGTRLTVT.

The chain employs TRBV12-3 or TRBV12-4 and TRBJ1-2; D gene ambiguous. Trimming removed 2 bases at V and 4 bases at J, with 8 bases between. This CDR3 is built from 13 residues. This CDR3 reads CASSLTTVYGYTF. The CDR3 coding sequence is TGTGCCAGCAGTTTAACGACGGTCTATGGCTACACCTTC.

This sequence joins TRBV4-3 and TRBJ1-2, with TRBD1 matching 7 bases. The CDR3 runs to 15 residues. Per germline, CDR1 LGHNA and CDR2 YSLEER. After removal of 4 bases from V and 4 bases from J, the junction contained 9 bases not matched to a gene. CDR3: CASSPGGGRGYGYTF. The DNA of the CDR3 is TGCGCCAGCAGCCCAGGAGGGGGCCGTGGCTATGGCTACACCTTC.

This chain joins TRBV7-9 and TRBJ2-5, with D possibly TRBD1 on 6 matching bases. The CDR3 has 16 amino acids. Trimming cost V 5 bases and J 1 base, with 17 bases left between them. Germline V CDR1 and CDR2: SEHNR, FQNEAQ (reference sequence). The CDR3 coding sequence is TGTGCCAGCAGCCCATTACAGGGATTGGCCCAAGAGACCCAGTACTTC. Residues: CASSPLQGLAQETQYF.

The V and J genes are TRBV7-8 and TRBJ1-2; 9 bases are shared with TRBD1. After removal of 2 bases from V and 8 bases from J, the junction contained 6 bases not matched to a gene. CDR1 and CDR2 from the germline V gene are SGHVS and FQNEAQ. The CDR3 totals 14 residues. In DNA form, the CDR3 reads TGTGCCAGCAGCTTACCCGGGACAGGGACCGGCTACACCTTC. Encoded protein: CASSLPGTGTGYTF.

The CDR3 spells CASSSGLAGHTQYF. The CDR3 DNA is TGTGCCAGCAGCAGCGGACTAGCGGGACACACGCAGTATTTT. This chain uses TRBV12-3 or TRBV12-4 with TRBJ2-3; 12 nucleotides line up with TRBD2. V lost 6 bases and J lost 9; bases outside the gene matches: 7. The CDR3 totals 14 residues.

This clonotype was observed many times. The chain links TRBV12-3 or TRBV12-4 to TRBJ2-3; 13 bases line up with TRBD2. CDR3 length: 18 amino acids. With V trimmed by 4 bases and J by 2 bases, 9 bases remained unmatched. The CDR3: CASSYRLAGGVVTDTQYF. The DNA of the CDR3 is TGTGCCAGCAGTTACCGACTAGCGGGGGGTGTTGTCACAGATACGCAGTATTTT.

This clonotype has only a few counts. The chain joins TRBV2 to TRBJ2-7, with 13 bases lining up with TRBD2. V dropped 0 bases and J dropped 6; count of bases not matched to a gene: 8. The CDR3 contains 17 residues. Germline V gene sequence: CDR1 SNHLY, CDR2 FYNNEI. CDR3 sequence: CASSEAPGLAGVGEQYF. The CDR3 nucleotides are TGTGCCAGCAGTGAAGCGCCTGGACTAGCGGGAGTGGGCGAGCAGTACTTC.

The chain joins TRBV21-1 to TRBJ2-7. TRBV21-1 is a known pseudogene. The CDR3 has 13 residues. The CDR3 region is CASSKETSYEQYF. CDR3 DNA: TGTGCCAGCAGCAAAGAAACCTCCTACGAGCAGTACTTC.

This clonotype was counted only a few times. The CDR3 is CASSDGTSGRETQYF. CDR3 in DNA: TGTGCCAGCAGCGACGGGACTAGCGGGAGAGAGACCCAGTACTTC. The chain combines TRBV9 with TRBJ2-5; 14 bases are shared with TRBD2. The CDR3 spans 15 residues. V gave up 3 bases and J gave up 4 bases; unmatched junction bases: 2. Germline V CDR1 and CDR2: SGDLS, YYNGEE.

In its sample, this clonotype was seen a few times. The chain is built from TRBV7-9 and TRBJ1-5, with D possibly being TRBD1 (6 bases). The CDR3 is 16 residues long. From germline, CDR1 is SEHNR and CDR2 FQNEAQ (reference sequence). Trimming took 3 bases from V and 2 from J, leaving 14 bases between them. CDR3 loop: CASSLGGGAGNQPQHF. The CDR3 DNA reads TGTGCCAGCAGCTTGGGAGGGGGAGCGGGCAATCAGCCCCAGCATTTT.

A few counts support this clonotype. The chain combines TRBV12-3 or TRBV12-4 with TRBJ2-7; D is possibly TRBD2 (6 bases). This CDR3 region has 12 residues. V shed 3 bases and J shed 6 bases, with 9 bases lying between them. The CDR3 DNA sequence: TGTGCCAGCAGTTTCGATAGCGGCGAGCAGTACTTC. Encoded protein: CASSFDSGEQYF.

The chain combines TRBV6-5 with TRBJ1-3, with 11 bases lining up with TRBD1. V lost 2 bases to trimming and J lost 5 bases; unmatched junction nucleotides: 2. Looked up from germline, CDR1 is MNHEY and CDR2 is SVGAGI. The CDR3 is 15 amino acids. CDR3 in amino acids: CASSYGDRGRNTIYF. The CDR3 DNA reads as TGTGCCAGCAGTTACGGGGACAGGGGGAGAAACACCATATATTTT.

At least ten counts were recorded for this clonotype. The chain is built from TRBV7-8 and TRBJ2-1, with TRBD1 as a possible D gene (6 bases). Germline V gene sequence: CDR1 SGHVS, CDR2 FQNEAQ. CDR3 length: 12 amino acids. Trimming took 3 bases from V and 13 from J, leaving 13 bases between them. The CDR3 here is CASSFDRTFQFF. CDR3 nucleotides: TGTGCCAGCAGCTTTGACAGGACGTTCCAGTTCTTC. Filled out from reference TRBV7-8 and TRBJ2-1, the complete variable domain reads GAGVSQSPRYKVAKRGQDVALRCDPISGHVSLFWYQQALGQGPEFLTYFQNEAQLDKSGLPSDRFFAERPEGSVSTLKIQRTQQEDSAVYLCASSFDRTFQFFGPGTRLTVL.

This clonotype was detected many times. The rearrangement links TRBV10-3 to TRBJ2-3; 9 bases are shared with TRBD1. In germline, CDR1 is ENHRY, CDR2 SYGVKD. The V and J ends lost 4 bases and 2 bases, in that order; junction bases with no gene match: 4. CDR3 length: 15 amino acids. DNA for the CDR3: TGTGCCATCAGTGCGGACAGGGGACTCACAGATACGCAGTATTTT. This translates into CAISADRGLTDTQYF.

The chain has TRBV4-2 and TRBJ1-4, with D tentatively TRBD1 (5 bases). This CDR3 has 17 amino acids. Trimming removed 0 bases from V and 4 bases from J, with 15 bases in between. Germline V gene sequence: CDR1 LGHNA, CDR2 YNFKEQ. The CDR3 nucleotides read TGTGCCAGCAGCCAAGAATCCTGGGCAGGGAGTAATGAAAAACTGTTTTTT. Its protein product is CASSQESWAGSNEKLFF.

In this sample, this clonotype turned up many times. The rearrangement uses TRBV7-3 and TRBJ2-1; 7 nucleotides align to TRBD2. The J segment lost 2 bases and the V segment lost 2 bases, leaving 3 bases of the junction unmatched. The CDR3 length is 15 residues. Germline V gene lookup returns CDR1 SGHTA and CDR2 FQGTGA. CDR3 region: CASSLSRGTYNEQFF. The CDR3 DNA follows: TGTGCCAGCAGCTTATCGCGGGGGACCTACAATGAGCAGTTCTTC.

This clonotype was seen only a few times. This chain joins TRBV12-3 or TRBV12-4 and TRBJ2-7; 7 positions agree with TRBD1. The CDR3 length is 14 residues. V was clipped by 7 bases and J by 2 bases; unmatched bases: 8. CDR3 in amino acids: CASTRTGSTYEQYF. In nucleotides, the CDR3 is TGTGCCAGCACCCGGACAGGTTCTACCTACGAGCAGTACTTC.

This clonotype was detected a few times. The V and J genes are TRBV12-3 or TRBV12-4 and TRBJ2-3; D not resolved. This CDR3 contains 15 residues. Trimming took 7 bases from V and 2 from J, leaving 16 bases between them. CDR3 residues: CASTQTGRLTDTQYF. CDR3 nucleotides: TGTGCCAGCACTCAGACGGGTCGACTCACAGATACGCAGTATTTT.

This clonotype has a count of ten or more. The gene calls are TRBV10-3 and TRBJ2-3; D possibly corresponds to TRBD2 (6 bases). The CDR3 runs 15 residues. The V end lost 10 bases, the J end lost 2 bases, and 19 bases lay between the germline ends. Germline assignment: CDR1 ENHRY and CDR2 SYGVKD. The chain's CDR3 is CATARGLPTTDTQYF. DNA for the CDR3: TGTGCCACCGCCCGAGGACTACCCACCACAGATACGCAGTATTTT.

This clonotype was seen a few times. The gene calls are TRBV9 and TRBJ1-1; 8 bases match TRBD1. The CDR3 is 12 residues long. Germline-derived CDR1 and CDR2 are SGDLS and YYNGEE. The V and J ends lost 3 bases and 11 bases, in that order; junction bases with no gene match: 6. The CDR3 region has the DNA TGTGCCAGCAGCGGGACTACAGGGGGGGCTTTCTTT. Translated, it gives CASSGTTGGAFF.

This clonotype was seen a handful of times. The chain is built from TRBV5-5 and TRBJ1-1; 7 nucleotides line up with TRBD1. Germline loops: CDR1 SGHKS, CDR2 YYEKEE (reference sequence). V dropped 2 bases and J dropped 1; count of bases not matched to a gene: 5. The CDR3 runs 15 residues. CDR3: CASSFTGQENTEAFF. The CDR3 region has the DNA TGTGCCAGCAGCTTTACAGGACAGGAGAACACTGAAGCTTTCTTT.

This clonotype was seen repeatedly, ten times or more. For the CDR3, the DNA is TGTGCCAGCAAGAGGGGCAATGAGCAGTTCTTC. Its translation is CASKRGNEQFF. The rearrangement joins TRBV12-3 or TRBV12-4 to TRBJ2-1; TRBD1 or TRBD2 may be the D gene (5 bases each). V gave up 7 bases and J gave up 6 bases, with 7 bases separating them. The CDR3 length is 11 residues.